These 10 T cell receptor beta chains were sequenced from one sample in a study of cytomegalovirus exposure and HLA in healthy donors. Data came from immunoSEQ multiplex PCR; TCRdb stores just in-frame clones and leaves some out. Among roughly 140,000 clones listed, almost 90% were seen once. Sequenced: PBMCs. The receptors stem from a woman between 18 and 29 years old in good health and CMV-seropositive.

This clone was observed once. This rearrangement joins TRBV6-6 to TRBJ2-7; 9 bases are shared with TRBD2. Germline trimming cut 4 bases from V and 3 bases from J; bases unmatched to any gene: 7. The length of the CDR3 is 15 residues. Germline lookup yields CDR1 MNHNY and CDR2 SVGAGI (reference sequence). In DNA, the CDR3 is TGTGCCAGCAGTTCTCCGGGACTAGCATTCTACGAGCAGTACTTC. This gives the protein CASSSPGLAFYEQYF.

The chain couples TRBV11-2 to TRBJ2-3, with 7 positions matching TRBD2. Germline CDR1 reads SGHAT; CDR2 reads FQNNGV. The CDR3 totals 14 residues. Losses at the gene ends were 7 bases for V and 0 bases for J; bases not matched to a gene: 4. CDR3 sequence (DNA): TGTGCCAGCACCAGACTAGCTAGCACAGATACGCAGTATTTT. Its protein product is CASTRLASTDTQYF.

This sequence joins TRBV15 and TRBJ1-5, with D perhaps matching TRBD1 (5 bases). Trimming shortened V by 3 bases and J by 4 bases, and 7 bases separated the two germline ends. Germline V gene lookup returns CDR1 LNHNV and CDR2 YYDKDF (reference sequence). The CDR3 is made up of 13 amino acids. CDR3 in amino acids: CATSRAGNQPQHF. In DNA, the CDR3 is TGTGCCACCAGCAGGGCAGGGAATCAGCCCCAGCATTTT.

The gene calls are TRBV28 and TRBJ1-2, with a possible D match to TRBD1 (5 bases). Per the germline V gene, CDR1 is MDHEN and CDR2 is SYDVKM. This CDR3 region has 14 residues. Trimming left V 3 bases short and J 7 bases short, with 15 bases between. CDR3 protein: CASSFGALNLGYTF. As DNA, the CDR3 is TGTGCCAGCAGTTTTGGGGCTTTGAACCTTGGCTACACCTTC.

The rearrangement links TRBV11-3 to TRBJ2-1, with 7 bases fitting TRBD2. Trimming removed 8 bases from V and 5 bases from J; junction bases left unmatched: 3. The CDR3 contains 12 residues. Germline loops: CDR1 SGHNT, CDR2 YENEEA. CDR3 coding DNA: TGTGCCAGCGGGAGGGGAAACAATGAGCAGTTCTTC. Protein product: CASGRGNNEQFF.

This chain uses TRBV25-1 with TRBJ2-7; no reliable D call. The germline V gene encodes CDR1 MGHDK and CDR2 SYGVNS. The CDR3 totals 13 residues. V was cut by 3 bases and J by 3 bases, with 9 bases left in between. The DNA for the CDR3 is TGTGCCAGCAGTGATTTGGTAGTCTACGAGCAGTACTTC. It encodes CASSDLVVYEQYF.

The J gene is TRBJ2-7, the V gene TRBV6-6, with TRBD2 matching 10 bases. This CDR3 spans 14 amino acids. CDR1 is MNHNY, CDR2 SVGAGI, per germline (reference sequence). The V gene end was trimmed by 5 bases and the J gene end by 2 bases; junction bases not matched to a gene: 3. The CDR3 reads CASSVAGGPYEQYF. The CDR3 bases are TGTGCCAGCAGTGTAGCGGGAGGCCCCTACGAGCAGTACTTC.

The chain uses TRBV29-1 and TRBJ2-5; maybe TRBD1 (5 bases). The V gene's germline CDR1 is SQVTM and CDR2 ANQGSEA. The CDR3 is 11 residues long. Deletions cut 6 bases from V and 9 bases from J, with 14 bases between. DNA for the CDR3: TGCAGCGTGGGGCCCCACGAGGCCCAGTACTTC. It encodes CSVGPHEAQYF.

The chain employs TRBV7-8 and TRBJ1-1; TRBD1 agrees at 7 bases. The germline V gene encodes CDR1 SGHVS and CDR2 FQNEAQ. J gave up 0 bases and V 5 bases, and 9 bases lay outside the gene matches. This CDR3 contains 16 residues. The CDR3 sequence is CASSVGQRYMNTEAFF. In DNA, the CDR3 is TGTGCCAGCAGCGTGGGACAGCGTTACATGAACACTGAAGCTTTCTTT.

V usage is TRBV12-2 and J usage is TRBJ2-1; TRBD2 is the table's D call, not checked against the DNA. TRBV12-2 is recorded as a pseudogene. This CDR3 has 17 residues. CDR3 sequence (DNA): TGTGCAAGTCGCCCGAGAAGGCGGAGGAGCTCCTACAATGAGCAGTTCTTC. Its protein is CASRPRRRRSSYNEQFF.